This TCR beta chain is from a study of T cell repertoires in cytomegalovirus infection. Study-level background: Through public TCR beta signatures, both CMV infection and matching HLA type were indicated.

With respect to this clonotype: Antigen: not known.

The trim removed 6 bases at V and 6 bases at J, leaving 6 bases unmatched. CDR1 is ENHRY and CDR2 is SYGVKD in the germline V gene. The CDR3 consists of 13 residues. TCRdb reprocessed the reads with MiXCR, giving one entry per CDR3 protein. The table lists roughly 150,000 distinct CDR3 sequences, roughly a quarter of them singletons. Study-wide points: Adding up the frequency of public TCR beta families identified people who carried CMV plus the relevant HLA. HLA-C-restricted TCR beta clonotypes specific for CMV led the ex vivo response.

The sequenced sample consisted of PBMCs. The chain couples TRBV10-3 to TRBJ1-2; 8 nucleotides agree with TRBD1. The TCR originated in a human donor in good health (CMV status not recorded). Some clones in this sample may be carry-over from other donors' samples. For the CDR3, the DNA is TGTGCCATCAGCCAGACAGGGGATCATGGCTACACCTTC. Encoded protein: CAISQTGDHGYTF.